These 22 T cell receptor beta chains originate from one sample sequenced in a study of T cell repertoires in cytomegalovirus infection. MiXCR, applied by TCRdb to the reads, yields one record per CDR3 protein. The data hold approximately 730,000 distinct CDR3 sequences, with around a third observed a single time. Their antigens are not known. Sequencing used cultured PBMCs, obtained from culture after CMV antigen stimulation. The receptors come from a human donor in good health (CMV status not recorded). Some clones in this sample may be carry-over from other donors' samples.

This clonotype was detected ten times or more. The chain has TRBV7-6 and TRBJ1-1; D call uncertain. V was pared by 4 bases and J by 1 base, with 13 bases between. The CDR3 is 15 residues long. CDR1 and CDR2 (germline): SGHVS, FNYEAQ. The CDR3 nucleotides read TGTGCCAGCAGCTCGCGGCTGCTCGGGAACACTGAAGCTTTCTTT. The encoded protein is CASSSRLLGNTEAFF.

This clonotype was counted between two and nine times. V usage is TRBV6-6 and J usage is TRBJ2-2, with D unresolved. The CDR3 has 13 amino acids. V was shortened by 6 bases and J by 7 bases, with 12 bases between the two germline ends. Germline V gene sequence: CDR1 MNHNY, CDR2 SVGAGI (reference sequence). The CDR3 sequence is CASSGEGVGELFF. The CDR3 DNA reads as TGTGCCAGCAGCGGTGAAGGAGTCGGGGAGCTGTTTTTT.

The chain combines TRBV5-1 with TRBJ2-3; 10 bases map to TRBD1. With 4 bases clipped from V and 2 bases from J, the junction kept 10 bases outside the gene matches. Germline V CDR1 and CDR2: SGHRS, YFSETQ. This CDR3 has 17 residues. The CDR3: CASSPSGTGVSTDTQYF. The CDR3 nucleotides are TGCGCCAGCAGCCCCTCCGGGACAGGGGTATCCACAGATACGCAGTATTTT.

This clonotype was picked up many times. The chain links TRBV7-2 to TRBJ1-6; the D gene is possibly TRBD1 (5 bases). Trimming pared 5 bases from V and 7 bases from J, leaving 9 bases between. Per germline, CDR1 SGHTA and CDR2 FQGNSA. The length of the CDR3 is 13 residues. The CDR3 nucleotides read TGTGCCAGCAGCCTGCGACAGAATTCACCCCTCCACTTT. Translation: CASSLRQNSPLHF.

This clonotype has at least ten counts. This chain uses TRBV7-8 with TRBJ2-3; D not certain. Germline-derived CDR1 and CDR2 are SGHVS and FQNEAQ. The CDR3 has 16 amino acids. The ends were cut back, 1 base at V and 0 bases at J, with 11 bases in the middle. The CDR3 nucleotides read TGTGCCAGCAGCTTAGTTACCGAGGCTAGCACAGATACGCAGTATTTT. It yields the protein CASSLVTEASTDTQYF.

V gene TRBV2 combines with J gene TRBJ1-1; D unclear. Trimming pared 4 bases from V and 5 bases from J, leaving 17 bases between. This CDR3 is built from 15 residues. CDR1 and CDR2 from the germline V gene are SNHLY and FYNNEI. CDR3 region: CASSARLGMGTEAFF. The CDR3 DNA reads TGTGCCAGCAGTGCCCGTCTGGGGATGGGGACTGAAGCTTTCTTT.

The V call is TRBV27, the J call TRBJ2-3; D might be TRBD2 (5 bases). Germline-derived CDR1 and CDR2 are MNHEY and SMNVEV (reference sequence). Trimming left V 2 bases short and J 5 bases short, with 14 bases between. There are 15 residues in the CDR3. The CDR3 loop is CASSLRRNRGDTQYF. Here the CDR3 DNA reads TGTGCCAGCAGTTTAAGGCGGAACCGGGGAGATACGCAGTATTTT.

Concerning this clonotype itself: A read error is likely, as this CDR3 ends without the conserved phenylalanine or tryptophan. CDR3 sequence: CASSRQGYNQPQHL. As DNA, the CDR3 is TGTGCCAGCAGCCGACAGGGTTACAATCAGCCCCAGCATTTG. The chain couples TRBV7-8 to TRBJ1-5, with 7 bases lining up with TRBD1. V trimming: 5 bases; J trimming: 3 bases; junction bases outside the gene matches: 4. This CDR3 has 14 amino acids. Germline V gene sequence: CDR1 SGHVS, CDR2 FQNEAQ.

This rearrangement joins TRBV24-1 to TRBJ2-1; 8 bases fit TRBD1. V trimming: 4 bases; J trimming: 7 bases; junction bases outside the gene matches: 8. Germline V gene lookup returns CDR1 KGHDR and CDR2 SFDVKD. This CDR3 has 15 amino acids. The CDR3 is CATSDPGQESNEQFF. For the CDR3, the DNA is TGTGCCACCAGTGACCCGGGACAGGAGTCGAATGAGCAGTTCTTC.

This clonotype was seen a few times. The rearrangement joins TRBV19 to TRBJ2-6; 9 nucleotides line up with TRBD2. CDR1 and CDR2 from the germline V gene are LNHDA and SQIVND (reference sequence). The CDR3 is 16 amino acids. J gave up 3 bases and V 4 bases, and 4 bases lay outside the gene matches. This CDR3 reads CASSSLAGFGANVLTF. CDR3 bases: TGTGCCAGTAGTAGCCTAGCGGGGTTTGGGGCCAACGTCCTGACTTTC. Full variable domain (outside the CDR3, taken from reference TRBV19 and TRBJ2-6): DGGITQSPKYLFRKEGQNVTLSCEQNLNHDAMYWYRQDPGQGLRLIYYSQIVNDFQKGDIAEGYSVSREKKESFPLTVTSAQKNPTAFYLCASSSLAGFGANVLTFGAGSRLTVL.

The CDR3 spells CASSTTQGASGTEAFF. CDR3 nucleotide sequence: TGTGCCAGCAGCACTACTCAGGGGGCTTCGGGGACTGAAGCTTTCTTT. The chain employs TRBV3-1 and TRBJ1-1; TRBD1 matches at 8 bases. The CDR3 is 16 residues long. Trimming at V came to 5 bases and at J to 5 bases, leaving 13 bases not matched to a gene. CDR1 and CDR2 (germline): LGHDT, YNNKEL (reference sequence).

This rearrangement joins TRBV3-1 to TRBJ1-2, with no clear D. Germline CDR1 is LGHDT and CDR2 is YNNKEL (reference sequence). This CDR3 contains 14 residues. V lost 2 bases, J lost 2 bases, and 9 bases lay in between. The CDR3 region is CASSQLPDNYGYTF. In DNA form, the CDR3 reads TGTGCCAGCAGCCAACTTCCGGACAACTATGGCTACACCTTC. Complete variable domain (other parts from reference TRBV3-1 and TRBJ1-2): DTAVSQTPKYLVTQMGNDKSIKCEQNLGHDTMYWYKQDSKKFLKIMFSYNNKELIINETVPNRFSPKSPDKAHLNLHINSLELGDSAVYFCASSQLPDNYGYTFGSGTRLTVV.

The chain is built from TRBV2 and TRBJ1-2; TRBD1 might be the D (6 bases). CDR1 SNHLY and CDR2 FYNNEI come from the germline V gene. This CDR3 region has 13 residues. The ends were cut back, 10 bases at V and 6 bases at J, with 18 bases in the middle. This CDR3 reads CANGPTGSDGYTF. The CDR3 DNA sequence: TGTGCCAACGGGCCCACAGGGTCTGATGGCTACACCTTC.

This clonotype was counted between two and nine times. The chain links TRBV12-3 or TRBV12-4 to TRBJ2-4, with D uncertain. V dropped 4 bases and J dropped 0 bases, with 13 bases sitting between them. The CDR3 covers 16 residues. This CDR3 reads CASSSAGRLAKNIQYF. CDR3 sequence (DNA): TGTGCCAGCAGTTCCGCCGGGCGTCTAGCCAAAAACATTCAGTACTTC.

There are a few counts of this clonotype. The chain is built from TRBV7-2 and TRBJ1-5, with a tentative D call TRBD1 (5 bases). The length of the CDR3 is 13 residues. V shed 5 bases and J shed 6 bases, with 11 bases lying between them. The V gene's germline CDR1 is SGHTA and CDR2 FQGNSA. The CDR3 DNA follows: TGTGCCAGCAGCCAGGGACTCCTTCAGCCCCAGCATTTT. Amino acid sequence: CASSQGLLQPQHF.

The V and J genes are TRBV2 and TRBJ1-5; possibly TRBD1 for D (5 bases). Germline V CDR1 and CDR2: SNHLY, FYNNEI. Trimming took off 7 bases at V and 0 bases at J, with 10 bases between the two ends. This CDR3 region has 14 residues. The CDR3 sequence: CASTGTNSNQPQHF. The CDR3 bases are TGTGCCAGCACCGGGACCAATAGCAATCAGCCCCAGCATTTT.

V and J are TRBV10-3 and TRBJ2-6; TRBD1 is a possible D gene (6 bases). The CDR3 is made up of 18 amino acids. Per germline, CDR1 ENHRY and CDR2 SYGVKD. With 0 bases removed from V and 0 bases from J, the gap between germline ends came to 12 bases. Here the CDR3 DNA reads TGTGCCATCAGTGAGTCGGCAGGGGCCAGCTCTGGGGCCAACGTCCTGACTTTC. Encoded protein: CAISESAGASSGANVLTF.

Comment on this clonotype: A read error may account for a junction end that differs from germline. The V call is TRBV5-3, the J call TRBJ2-6, with a weak D call TRBD1 (6 bases). TRBV5-3 is noted as an ORF with a role that remains uncertain. The CDR3 has 15 amino acids. The chain's CDR3 is CASSSDSSGANVLTF. The CDR3 DNA sequence: TGTGCCAGCAGCTCGGACAGCTCTGGGGCCAACGTCCTGACTTTC.

The table lists this clonotype with a few counts. The rearrangement links TRBV7-2 to TRBJ2-7; D is unresolved. V was clipped by 2 bases and J by 0 bases, with 11 bases between them. The CDR3 is made up of 15 amino acids. CDR1 and CDR2 (germline): SGHTA, FQGNSA. CDR3 DNA sequence: TGTGCCAGCAGCTTATCCGTGCAGGTCTCCTACGAGCAGTACTTC. This encodes CASSLSVQVSYEQYF.

CDR3 sequence reads: CASSFGQVYTEAFF. The CDR3 nucleotides are TGTGCCAGCAGCTTTGGACAGGTTTACACTGAAGCTTTCTTT. The chain uses TRBV11-2 and TRBJ1-1, with 7 bases identical to TRBD1. CDR1 and CDR2 from the germline V gene are SGHAT and FQNNGV. CDR3 length: 14 amino acids. V lost 3 bases, J lost 3 bases, and 4 bases stayed unmatched.

This clonotype turned up a few times. V gene TRBV6-2 or TRBV6-3 combines with J gene TRBJ2-3, with D perhaps TRBD1 or TRBD2 (6 bases each). V lost 1 base and J lost 2, with 16 bases in between. Germline CDR1 MNHEY, CDR2 SVGEGT. The CDR3 contains 17 residues. The CDR3 region has the DNA TGTGCCAGCAGTTACTGGGACGGGGGCGGACACACAGATACGCAGTATTTT. It is translated as CASSYWDGGGHTDTQYF.

This clonotype appeared a few times. V is TRBV29-1 and J is TRBJ2-5; TRBD1 is a possible D gene (7 bases). Trimming shortened V by 7 bases and J by 5 bases, and 17 bases separated the two germline ends. This CDR3 contains 13 residues. CDR1 and CDR2 from the germline V gene are SQVTM and ANQGSEA. DNA for the CDR3: TGCAGCGCCGCCGGCCCAGGGGGGGAGACCCAGTACTTC. Translating it yields CSAAGPGGETQYF.